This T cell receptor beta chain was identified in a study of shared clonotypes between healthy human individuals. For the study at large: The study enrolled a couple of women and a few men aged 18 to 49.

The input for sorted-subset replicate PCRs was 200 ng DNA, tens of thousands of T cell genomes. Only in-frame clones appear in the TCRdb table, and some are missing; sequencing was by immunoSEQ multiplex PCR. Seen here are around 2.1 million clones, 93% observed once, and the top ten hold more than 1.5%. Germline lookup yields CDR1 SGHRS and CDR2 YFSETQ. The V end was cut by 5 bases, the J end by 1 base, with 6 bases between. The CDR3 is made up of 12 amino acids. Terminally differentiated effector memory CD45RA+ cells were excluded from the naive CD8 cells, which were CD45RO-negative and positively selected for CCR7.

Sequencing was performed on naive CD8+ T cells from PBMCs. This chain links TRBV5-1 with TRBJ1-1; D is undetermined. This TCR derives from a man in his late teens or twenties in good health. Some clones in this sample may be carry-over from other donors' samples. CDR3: CASRVENTEAFF. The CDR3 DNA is TGCGCCAGCAGGGTAGAGAACACTGAAGCTTTCTTT.